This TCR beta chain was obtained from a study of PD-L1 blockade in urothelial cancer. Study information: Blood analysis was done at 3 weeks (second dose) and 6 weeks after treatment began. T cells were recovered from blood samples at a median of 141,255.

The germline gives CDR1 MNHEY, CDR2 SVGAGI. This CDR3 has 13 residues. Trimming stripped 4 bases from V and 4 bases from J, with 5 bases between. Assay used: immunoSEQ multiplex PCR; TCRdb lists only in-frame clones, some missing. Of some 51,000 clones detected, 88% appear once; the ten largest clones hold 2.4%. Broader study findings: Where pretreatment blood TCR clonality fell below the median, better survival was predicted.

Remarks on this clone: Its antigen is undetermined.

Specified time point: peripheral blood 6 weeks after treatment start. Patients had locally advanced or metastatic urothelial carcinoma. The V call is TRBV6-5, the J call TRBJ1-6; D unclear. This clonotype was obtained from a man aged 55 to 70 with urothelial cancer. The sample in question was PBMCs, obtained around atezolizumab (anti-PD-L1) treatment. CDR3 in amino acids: CASSLEYNSPLHF. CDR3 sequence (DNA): TGTGCCAGCAGTTTAGAGTATAATTCACCCCTCCACTTT.